Presented here are 2 T cell receptor beta chains from one specimen sequenced in a study of T cell responses to AZD1222 COVID-19 vaccine. The data were produced by immunoSEQ multiplex PCR, yet TCRdb's version contains in-frame clones alone and is incomplete. The sample has about 150,000 clones; 80% to 95% are singletons. Source: peripheral blood, taken 28 days after the second AZD1222 dose. These TCRs come from an adult who received the AZD1222 COVID-19 vaccine.

CDR3 bases: TGTGCCAGCTCACCGGACAGCCTCTCTGGAAACACCATATATTTT. Encoded protein: CASSPDSLSGNTIYF. The rearrangement uses TRBV18 and TRBJ1-3, with D possibly TRBD1 on 6 matching bases. Between the trimmed V and J ends, which lost 3 bases and 0 bases, there was a span of 9 bases. The CDR3 has 15 residues. The germline V gene has CDR1 KGHSH and CDR2 LQKENI.

This chain joins TRBV28 and TRBJ1-5; 9 bases agree with TRBD1. Trimming took 6 bases from V and 4 from J; bases not matched to a gene: 10. The CDR3 is 16 amino acids. CDR1 and CDR2 (germline): MDHEN, SYDVKM. The CDR3 reads CASSSKWGQGNQPQHF. CDR3 bases: TGTGCCAGCAGCTCAAAGTGGGGACAGGGAAATCAGCCCCAGCATTTT.